This TCR beta chain was sequenced for a study of CD8+ T cells in alopecia areata. Study information: A regimen of oral tofacitinib, 5 to 10 mg twice daily, was given to treated patients.

Trimming pared 6 bases from V and 10 bases from J, leaving 17 bases between. The CDR3 has 13 residues. Germline CDR1 is SGHRS and CDR2 is YFSETQ. Those with alopecia areata gave lesional scalp punch biopsies and peripheral blood. To note about this clone: What it binds is not known.

RNA extraction was followed by reverse transcription into cDNA, which acted as the sequencing template. Using immunoSEQ multiplex PCR, the repertoire was profiled, and TCRdb retains in-frame clones only, with some absent. The sample holds around 140,000 clones, about 47% seen once. Points from the study as a whole: Normal scalp had lower clonality than lesional scalp, with alopecia totalis/universalis lesions showing this most strongly.

The receptor's source is a human donor with alopecia areata. Sequences were derived from CD4+ T cells sorted from blood, sampled at week 0. The chain links TRBV5-1 to TRBJ2-1, with D hard to call. This CDR3 reads CASNVGAPGEQFF. CDR3 nucleotides: TGCGCCAGCAACGTCGGCGCCCCCGGGGAGCAGTTCTTC.